The 14 T cell receptor beta chains in this list originate from one sample, sequenced in a study of blood T cell repertoires in COVID-19. Method: immunoSEQ multiplex PCR; TCRdb's copy keeps in-frame clones and lacks some. The sample holds 220,000 or so clones, roughly nine tenths seen once. Material for sequencing was peripheral blood. The origin of the receptors is a woman in her 50s with COVID-19, enrolled during active disease.

This clone was detected only once. The chain carries TRBV2 and TRBJ2-2; 7 nucleotides match TRBD1. The CDR3 has 15 residues. J gave up 7 bases and V 3 bases, and 8 bases lay outside the gene matches. The V gene's germline CDR1 is SNHLY and CDR2 FYNNEI. CDR3 residues: CASSENRGSGGELFF. The CDR3 bases are TGTGCCAGCAGTGAGAACAGGGGAAGCGGCGGGGAGCTGTTTTTT. Full variable domain (outside the CDR3, taken from reference TRBV2 and TRBJ2-2): EPEVTQTPSHQVTQMGQEVILRCVPISNHLYFYWYRQILGQKVEFLVSFYNNEISEKSEIFDDQFSVERPDGSNFTLKIRSTKLEDSAMYFCASSENRGSGGELFFGEGSRLTVL.

The rearrangement uses TRBV5-1 and TRBJ1-4, with D perhaps TRBD1 (5 bases). This CDR3 comprises 17 residues. V was pared by 2 bases and J by 0 bases, with 14 bases between. The germline V gene has CDR1 SGHRS and CDR2 YFSETQ. The DNA for the CDR3 is TGCGCCAGCAGCTTAAGGGGCTCGTACCCAACTAATGAAAAACTGTTTTTT. It specifies CASSLRGSYPTNEKLFF.

The V and J genes are TRBV5-1 and TRBJ2-1; 9 bases are shared with TRBD1. V was pared by 4 bases and J by 7 bases, with 15 bases of the junction left unmatched. The CDR3 has 17 residues. Germline CDR1 reads SGHRS; CDR2 reads YFSETQ. The CDR3 region has the DNA TGCGCCAGCAGCATATTACTGGAGACAGGGGGTAGGAATGAGCAGTTCTTC. This encodes CASSILLETGGRNEQFF.

This chain links TRBV5-1 with TRBJ2-3; 9 bases map to TRBD1. The CDR3 is 18 residues long. From germline, CDR1 is SGHRS and CDR2 YFSETQ. The ends lost 3 bases at V and 4 bases at J; junction bases unmatched: 15. CDR3 sequence: CASSWVTGGTGYSDTQYF. CDR3 nucleotides: TGCGCCAGCAGCTGGGTTACCGGCGGGACAGGGTATTCAGATACGCAGTATTTT.

This chain joins TRBV5-1 and TRBJ1-6; D gene unclear. Germline CDR1 SGHRS, CDR2 YFSETQ. Trimming stripped 4 bases from V and 10 bases from J, with 15 bases between. CDR3 size: 14 residues. CDR3 DNA sequence: TGCGCCAGCAGCCCGGGATTCGCGGAATCACCCCTCCACTTT. It translates to CASSPGFAESPLHF.

The chain is built from TRBV6-5 and TRBJ2-2; 7 bases match TRBD2. The germline V gene has CDR1 MNHEY and CDR2 SVGAGI. V shed 7 bases and J 1 base; nucleotides not matched to a gene: 3. The CDR3 loop spans 14 amino acids. The CDR3 DNA follows: TGTGCCAGCACCGGCGGGGGGAACACCGGGGAGCTGTTTTTT. Its translation: CASTGGGNTGELFF.

The chain links TRBV5-1 to TRBJ1-4; D remains unclear. The V gene's germline CDR1 is SGHRS and CDR2 YFSETQ. There are 14 residues in the CDR3. V gave up 6 bases and J gave up 5 bases, with 14 bases separating them. CDR3 nucleotides: TGCGCCAGCAATACGGACGGGAGCAATGAAAAACTGTTTTTT. Its protein product is CASNTDGSNEKLFF. Variable domain in full (rest from reference TRBV5-1 and TRBJ1-4): KAGVTQTPRYLIKTRGQQVTLSCSPISGHRSVSWYQQTPGQGLQFLFEYFSETQRNKGNFPGRFSGRQFSNSRSEMNVSTLELGDSALYLCASNTDGSNEKLFFGSGTQLSVL.

The CDR3 sequence is CATSYTFGLANDEQYV. In DNA form, the CDR3 reads TGTGCCACCAGTTATACTTTCGGACTAGCGAATGACGAGCAGTACGTC. V is TRBV24-1 and J is TRBJ2-7; 9 bases agree with TRBD2. The CDR3 loop spans 16 amino acids. J gave up 5 bases and V 6 bases, and 13 bases lay outside the gene matches. Looked up from germline, CDR1 is KGHDR and CDR2 is SFDVKD.

The chain combines TRBV4-1 with TRBJ2-6, with D maybe TRBD2 (5 bases). Trimming left V 4 bases short and J 0 bases short, with 10 bases between. Germline-derived CDR1 and CDR2 are MGHRA and YSYEKL. The CDR3 is 16 residues long. The CDR3 here is CASSRGEGSGANVLTF. For the CDR3, the DNA is TGCGCCAGCAGCCGCGGTGAGGGCTCTGGGGCCAACGTCCTGACTTTC.

This chain links TRBV7-3 with TRBJ2-1, with 10 nucleotides matching TRBD1. Trimming at V came to 4 bases and at J to 2 bases, leaving 8 bases not matched to a gene. This CDR3 is 17 amino acids long. Per germline, CDR1 SGHTA and CDR2 FQGTGA. The CDR3 sequence: CASSSSGTGDPYNEQFF. The CDR3 coding sequence is TGTGCCAGCAGCTCCTCCGGGACAGGGGACCCCTACAATGAGCAGTTCTTC.

This sequence joins TRBV29-1 and TRBJ2-1, with a weak D call TRBD1 (5 bases). Germline lookup yields CDR1 SQVTM and CDR2 ANQGSEA. The CDR3 covers 16 residues. V was clipped by 1 base and J by 0 bases, with 13 bases between them. The CDR3 DNA follows: TGCAGCGTTGAAGGTGGGGCCTTCGGCTCCTACAATGAGCAGTTCTTC. Protein product: CSVEGGAFGSYNEQFF.

The rearrangement links TRBV11-1 to TRBJ2-7; 8 positions match TRBD2. The CDR3 contains 14 residues. The germline V gene encodes CDR1 SGHAT and CDR2 FQDESV (reference sequence). V lost 5 bases, J lost 3 bases, and 6 bases stayed unmatched. The CDR3 here is CASSPSGLRYEQYF. The CDR3 DNA follows: TGTGCCAGCAGCCCTAGCGGGTTACGCTACGAGCAGTACTTC.

The chain recombines TRBV27 with TRBJ2-3; 8 bases match TRBD2. Trimming removed 6 bases from V and 4 bases from J; junction bases left unmatched: 9. Germline V lookup: CDR1 MNHEY, CDR2 SMNVEV (reference sequence). The CDR3 is made up of 15 amino acids. CDR3 sequence (DNA): TGTGCCAGCAGGGTCCTCGGGGGGGCCCCAGATACGCAGTATTTT. Amino acid sequence: CASRVLGGAPDTQYF.

The gene calls are TRBV19 and TRBJ2-7; D call uncertain. V lost 3 bases and J 4 bases, leaving 19 bases between the germline ends. In germline, CDR1 is LNHDA, CDR2 SQIVND (reference sequence). There are 16 residues in the CDR3. CDR3 residues: CASSIRGLLPKYEQYV. CDR3 nucleotides: TGTGCCAGTAGTATTCGAGGCCTCCTACCAAAGTACGAGCAGTACGTC.